The 17 T cell receptor beta chains given below trace back to one sample, sequenced in a study of OX40 agonist ivuxolimab in advanced cancers. Only in-frame clones appear in the TCRdb table, and some are missing; sequencing was by immunoSEQ multiplex PCR. This repertoire shows fewer than 40,000 clones, roughly 80% found once; its top ten account for approximately 12%. The source material was CD4+ or CD8+ T cells sorted from blood, sampled in a trial of the OX40 agonist ivuxolimab. These receptors were collected from an adult with an advanced solid tumor such as melanoma, head and neck, liver or kidney cancer.

This clone has just one count. The rearrangement joins TRBV10-3 to TRBJ2-3, with D perhaps matching TRBD1 or TRBD2 (5 bases each). Germline V lookup: CDR1 ENHRY, CDR2 SYGVKD. Trimming took off 6 bases at V and 5 bases at J, with 15 bases between the two ends. The CDR3 has 14 residues. The CDR3 reads CAISPRGPGDTQYF. In nucleotides, the CDR3 is TGTGCCATCAGCCCGAGGGGACCGGGAGATACGCAGTATTTT.

Only a few counts were recorded for this clone. The V and J genes are TRBV5-5 and TRBJ2-3; a possible D gene is TRBD2 (6 bases). Germline CDR1 and CDR2: SGHKS and YYEKEE (reference sequence). V lost 2 bases, J lost 2 bases, and 9 bases lay in between. The CDR3 has 14 amino acids. In nucleotides, the CDR3 is TGTGCCAGCAGCTTCCGGGAGATCACAGATACGCAGTATTTT. Translating it yields CASSFREITDTQYF. Full variable domain (missing parts from reference TRBV5-5 and TRBJ2-3): DAGVTQSPTHLIKTRGQQVTLRCSPISGHKSVSWYQQVLGQGPQFIFQYYEKEERGRGNFPDRFSARQFPNYSSELNVNALLLGDSALYLCASSFREITDTQYFGPGTRLTVL.

The chain carries TRBV7-9 and TRBJ2-3, with D possibly being TRBD1 (5 bases). Germline V CDR1 and CDR2: SEHNR, FQNEAQ (reference sequence). Trimming stripped 1 base from V and 0 bases from J, with 8 bases between. The CDR3 has 15 residues. The CDR3 protein is CASSLGQGSTDTQYF. The CDR3 DNA reads as TGTGCCAGCAGCTTAGGGCAGGGTAGCACAGATACGCAGTATTTT.

This clone was detected once. The chain employs TRBV30 and TRBJ2-7, with D uncertain. The CDR3 runs 11 residues. Germline V gives CDR1 GTSNPN, CDR2 SVGIG (reference sequence). V gave up 6 bases and J gave up 8 bases, with 14 bases separating them. The CDR3 loop reads CACDFLSKQYF. The CDR3 nucleotides are TGTGCCTGCGACTTCCTCTCCAAGCAGTACTTC. The full variable domain, in which reference TRBV30 and TRBJ2-7 provide the parts outside the CDR3, is SQTIHQWPATLVQPVGSPLSLECTVEGTSNPNLYWYRQAAGRGLQLLFYSVGIGQISSEVPQNLSASRPQDRQFILSSKKLLLSDSGFYLCACDFLSKQYFGPGTRLTVT.

This clone was detected only a few times. CDR3 sequence: CASKGSKETQYF. CDR3 DNA: TGTGCCAGCAAAGGCAGTAAAGAGACCCAGTACTTC. This chain links TRBV6-6 with TRBJ2-5, with no clear D. CDR3 length equals 12 residues. Trimming removed 7 bases from V and 3 bases from J, with 9 bases in between. Germline V gene data show CDR1 as MNHNY and CDR2 as SVGAGI (reference sequence).

This clone has more than one count but fewer than ten. The chain links TRBV11-3 to TRBJ2-2; D possibly corresponds to TRBD1 (5 bases). Trimming removed 5 bases at V and 1 base at J, with 14 bases between. The CDR3 is 16 amino acids. CDR1 and CDR2 (germline): SGHNT, YENEEA. The CDR3 is CASSPLRGRNTGELFF. CDR3 DNA sequence: TGTGCCAGCAGCCCCTTAAGGGGAAGGAACACCGGGGAGCTGTTTTTT.

The gene calls are TRBV11-2 and TRBJ1-4, with a tentative D call TRBD1 (6 bases). The CDR3 has 15 residues. Trimming removed 0 bases at V and 2 bases at J, with 7 bases between. CDR1 and CDR2 (germline): SGHAT, FQNNGV. For the CDR3, the DNA is TGTGCCAGCAGCTTAGACAGGGGTACTAATGAAAAACTGTTTTTT. Encoded protein: CASSLDRGTNEKLFF.

As to this clone: At one of its ends the junction is not consistent with the germline gene, which may arise from a read error. The rearrangement uses TRBV5-6 and TRBJ1-2; no reliable D call. Looked up from germline, CDR1 is SGHDT and CDR2 is YYEEEE. CDR3 length equals 14 residues. The CDR3 loop is CASSLGVLGYGHTF. CDR3 in DNA: TGTGCCAGCAGCTTGGGGGTGCTGGGCTATGGCCACACCTTC.

The rearrangement uses TRBV18 and TRBJ2-4; D not resolved. V was trimmed by 0 bases and J by 2 bases, leaving 8 bases between them. The CDR3 totals 15 residues. Germline V gene lookup returns CDR1 KGHSH and CDR2 LQKENI. CDR3 sequence (DNA): TGTGCCAGCTCACCACCGGCGGAGTCCAAAAACATTCAGTACTTC. Protein product: CASSPPAESKNIQYF.

The V gene is TRBV10-3, the J gene TRBJ1-1; D is undetermined. The CDR3 spans 14 residues. The ends were cut back, 10 bases at V and 4 bases at J, with 19 bases in the middle. Germline assignment: CDR1 ENHRY and CDR2 SYGVKD. CDR3 sequence (DNA): TGTGCCACCCACGTGGGTATGGGGATCACTGAAGCTTTCTTT. This sequence encodes CATHVGMGITEAFF.

The V gene is TRBV4-1, the J gene TRBJ2-5, with a tentative D call TRBD1 (6 bases). V dropped 3 bases and J dropped 2 bases, with 13 bases sitting between them. The CDR3 has 15 residues. Germline assignment: CDR1 MGHRA and CDR2 YSYEKL. Written as DNA, the CDR3 is TGCGCCAGCAGCCAGCAGGGGTTCGGGCAAGAGACCCAGTACTTC. Translated, it gives CASSQQGFGQETQYF.

CDR3 nucleotide sequence: TGTGCCAGCAGCCCCCAGTCCGCGGGAGTGGTAGGTGAGCAGTTCTTC. Translating it yields CASSPQSAGVVGEQFF. This sequence joins TRBV9 and TRBJ2-1; 7 bases map to TRBD2. Germline CDR1 is SGDLS and CDR2 is YYNGEE. The CDR3 is made up of 16 amino acids. Germline trimming cut 4 bases from V and 9 bases from J; bases unmatched to any gene: 16.

This clone came up a few times. Other DNA sequences in this sample translate to the same CDR3. The rearrangement uses TRBV18 and TRBJ1-5; D remains unclear. The CDR3 has 13 residues. Trimming stripped 2 bases from V and 0 bases from J, with 2 bases between. The germline gives CDR1 KGHSH, CDR2 LQKENI. The CDR3 nucleotides read TGTGCCAGCTCACCAGCTAGCAATCAGCCCCAGCATTTT. Translating it yields CASSPASNQPQHF.

The CDR3 nucleotides read TGTGCCTGGAGTGTACAAGGGGCTGGAAACACCATATATTTT. Translated, it gives CAWSVQGAGNTIYF. This chain links TRBV30 with TRBJ1-3, with TRBD1 as a possible D gene (5 bases). V was clipped by 0 bases and J by 2 bases, with 8 bases between them. This CDR3 has 14 residues. Germline CDR1 GTSNPN, CDR2 SVGIG (reference sequence).

The chain combines TRBV28 with TRBJ1-2, with D maybe TRBD1 (5 bases). The germline CDR1 and CDR2 sequences are MDHEN and SYDVKM. The V end was cut by 10 bases, the J end by 3 bases, with 24 bases between. This CDR3 has 16 amino acids. The DNA of the CDR3 is TGTGCCACCCCGGGGGAGCGGGACTCGGGAGACTATGGCTACACCTTC. Protein sequence: CATPGERDSGDYGYTF.

The chain recombines TRBV19 with TRBJ2-7; D perhaps matches TRBD1 (6 bases). The CDR3 covers 14 residues. CDR1 is LNHDA, CDR2 SQIVND, per germline (reference sequence). Trimming pared 1 base from V and 7 bases from J, leaving 14 bases between. The CDR3: CASSIGPQGYEQYF. The CDR3 DNA is TGTGCCAGTAGTATAGGTCCACAGGGATATGAGCAGTACTTC.

The CDR3 sequence: CASSFYNEKLFF. DNA of the CDR3: TGTGCCAGCAGCTTCTACAATGAAAAACTGTTTTTT. The V and J genes are TRBV5-6 and TRBJ1-4, with unresolved D. CDR1 SGHDT and CDR2 YYEEEE come from the germline V gene. The CDR3 is 12 residues long. Trimming cost V 2 bases and J 5 bases, with 4 bases left between them. Variable domain in full (rest from reference TRBV5-6 and TRBJ1-4): DAGVTQSPTHLIKTRGQQVTLRCSPKSGHDTVSWYQQALGQGPQFIFQYYEEEERQRGNFPDRFSGHQFPNYSSELNVNALLLGDSALYLCASSFYNEKLFFGSGTQLSVL.